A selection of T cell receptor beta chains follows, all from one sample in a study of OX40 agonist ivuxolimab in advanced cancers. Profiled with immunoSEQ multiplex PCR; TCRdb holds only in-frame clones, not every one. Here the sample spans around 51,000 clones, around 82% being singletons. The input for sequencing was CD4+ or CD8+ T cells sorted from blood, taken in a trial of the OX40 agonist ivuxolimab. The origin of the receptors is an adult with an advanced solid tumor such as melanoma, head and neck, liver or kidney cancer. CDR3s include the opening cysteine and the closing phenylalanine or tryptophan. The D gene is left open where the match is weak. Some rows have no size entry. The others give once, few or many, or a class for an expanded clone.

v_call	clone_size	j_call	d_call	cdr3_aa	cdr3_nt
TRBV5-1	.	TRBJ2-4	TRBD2	CASSLTSGRALAKNIQYF	TGCGCCAGCAGCTTGACTAGCGGGAGGGCCTTAGCCAAAAACATTCAGTACTTC
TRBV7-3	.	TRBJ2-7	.	CASSLFAGEQYF	TGTGCCAGCAGCTTATTCGCGGGGGAGCAGTACTTC
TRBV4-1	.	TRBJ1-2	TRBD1	CASSQDSSGGNNYGYTF	TGCGCCAGCAGCCAAGATTCTTCAGGGGGCAACAACTATGGCTACACCTTC
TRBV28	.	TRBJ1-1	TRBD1	CASSPLKTGGLVSGTEAFF	TGTGCCAGCAGCCCACTTAAAACAGGGGGCTTAGTATCAGGGACTGAAGCTTTCTTT
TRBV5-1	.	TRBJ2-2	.	CASSLALGFNTGELFF	TGCGCCAGCAGCTTGGCTTTGGGATTTAACACCGGGGAGCTGTTTTTT
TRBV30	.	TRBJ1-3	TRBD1	CAWSGTGVNTIYF	TGTGCCTGGAGCGGGACAGGGGTAAACACCATATATTTT
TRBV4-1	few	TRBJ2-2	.	CASSQDGFGANTGELFF	TGCGCCAGCAGCCAAGATGGGTTCGGGGCGAACACCGGGGAGCTGTTTTTT
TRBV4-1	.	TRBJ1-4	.	CASSLDATNEKLFF	TGCGCCAGCAGCTTAGATGCAACTAATGAAAAACTGTTTTTT
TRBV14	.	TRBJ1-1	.	CASSQGTLNTEAFF	TGTGCCAGCAGCCAAGGGACCTTGAACACTGAAGCTTTCTTT
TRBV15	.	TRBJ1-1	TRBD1	CATSRGGGRDTEAFF	TGTGCCACCAGCAGAGGAGGGGGCAGAGACACTGAAGCTTTCTTT
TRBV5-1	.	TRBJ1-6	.	CASSTGVDSPLHF	TGCGCCAGCAGCACGGGGGTTGATTCACCCCTCCACTTT
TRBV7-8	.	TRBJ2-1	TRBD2	CASSFRTSRSSYNEQFF	TGTGCCAGCAGCTTCAGGACTAGCCGGAGCTCCTACAATGAGCAGTTCTTC
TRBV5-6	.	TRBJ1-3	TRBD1	CASRYRGAAGNTIYF	TGTGCCAGCAGATACAGGGGGGCAGCTGGAAACACCATATATTTT
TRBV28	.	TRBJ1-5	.	CASSPIRGPGNQPQHF	TGTGCCAGCAGTCCAATCCGGGGACCCGGCAATCAGCCCCAGCATTTT
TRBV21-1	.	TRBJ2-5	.	CASSKVRDSQETQYF	TGTGCCAGCAGCAAAGTGAGGGACAGCCAAGAGACCCAGTACTTC
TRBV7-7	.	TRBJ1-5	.	CASSLGSDQPQHF	TGTGCTAGCAGCTTAGGGTCCGACCAGCCCCAGCATTTT
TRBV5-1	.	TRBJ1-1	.	CASSLEAKGTEAFF	TGCGCCAGCAGCTTGGAGGCCAAGGGGACTGAAGCTTTCTTT
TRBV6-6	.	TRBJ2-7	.	CASAGSSYEQYF	TGTGCTTCGGCGGGGTCTTCCTACGAGCAGTACTTC
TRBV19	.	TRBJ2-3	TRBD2	CASSIALAGGSDTQYF	TGTGCCAGTAGTATAGCCCTAGCGGGAGGATCAGATACGCAGTATTTT
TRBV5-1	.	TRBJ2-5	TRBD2	CASSLVAGVSETQYF	TGCGCCAGCAGCTTAGTAGCGGGAGTATCGGAGACCCAGTACTTC
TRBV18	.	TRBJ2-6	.	CASSPWADLGANVLTF	TGTGCCAGCTCACCATGGGCGGATTTAGGGGCCAACGTCCTGACTTTC
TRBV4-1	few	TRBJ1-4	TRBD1	CASSLGQGGEKLFF	TGCGCCAGCAGCCTGGGACAGGGAGGAGAAAAACTGTTTTTT
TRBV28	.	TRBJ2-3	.	CASTPHGADTQYF	TGTGCCAGCACGCCTCATGGTGCAGATACGCAGTATTTT
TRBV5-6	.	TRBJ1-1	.	CASTFMGMNTEAFF	TGTGCCAGCACCTTTATGGGCATGAACACTGAAGCTTTCTTT
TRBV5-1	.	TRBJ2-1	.	CASSMDTTYNEQFF	TGCGCCAGCAGCATGGACACAACCTACAATGAGCAGTTCTTC